The TCR beta chain under discussion was sequenced for a study of tumor and adjacent non-tumor tissue in lung cancer. Germline V gene sequence: CDR1 SEHNR, CDR2 FQNEAQ (reference sequence). The CDR3 is 15 amino acids. V lost 5 bases, J lost 1 base, and 8 bases stayed unmatched. No cell sorting was done before RNA was extracted from the tissue. Distant lung tissue was collected more than 3 cm away from the tumor edge. Newly diagnosed lung cancer patients had thoracic surgery in China, August–November 2014, without prior chemotherapy. Whole-study findings and limits: Tumor tissue had significantly higher TCR diversity than normal lung.

In regard to this clonotype: The antigen is unknown.

The library came from three nested PCR rounds adapted from ARM-PCR protocols. TCRdb re-called the multiplex PCR reads through MiXCR, storing one row per CDR3 protein. The sample holds 60,000 or so distinct CDR3 sequences; around 64% are singletons and the top ten take about 31%. The sample taken for sequencing was distant non-tumor lung tissue. This sequence was found in a man between 65 and 85 years old with non-small cell lung cancer. The chain has TRBV7-9 and TRBJ2-7, with 7 bases that match TRBD1. The CDR3 nucleotides are TGTGCCAGCAGCAGAGGGACAGCCTCTTCCTACGAGCAGTACTTC. Its translation is CASSRGTASSYEQYF.